The 26 T cell receptor beta chains presented below share a single source sample, sequenced in a study of CD8+CD57+ T cells in acquired aplastic anemia. An expansion of CD8+CD57+ cells by flow cytometry had been shown in patients chosen for sequencing. Genomic DNA templated the TCR beta VDJ and CDR3 profiling. TCRdb independently ran MiXCR on the reads; one entry per CDR3 protein. This table has around 200,000 distinct CDR3 sequences, approximately 48% appearing once. The sequenced material came from sorted CD4+, CD8+, or CD8+CD57+ T cells (not recorded which) from PBMCs. These receptors were taken from a human donor with aplastic anemia.

Concerning this clonotype itself: A much larger clone lies a single base off, so this may be a read error. V gene TRBV7-8 combines with J gene TRBJ1-5; maybe TRBD1 (6 bases). This CDR3 spans 13 amino acids. Germline V CDR1 and CDR2: SGHVS, FQNEAQ. The V gene lost 6 bases and the J gene lost 6 bases, with 12 bases spanning the gap. CDR3 sequence (DNA): TGTGCCAGCAGGCCAGGGGTTCCTCAGCCCCAGCATTTT. It codes for CASRPGVPQPQHF.

This clonotype was seen at least ten times. The gene calls are TRBV7-8 and TRBJ2-3; TRBD2 aligns across 8 bases. The V gene end was trimmed by 7 bases and the J gene end by 0 bases; junction bases not matched to a gene: 6. CDR1 and CDR2 from the germline V gene are SGHVS and FQNEAQ. The CDR3 length is 15 residues. The CDR3 nucleotides read TGTGCCAGCAACGCAGCGGGGGCTAGCACAGATACGCAGTATTTT. Amino acids: CASNAAGASTDTQYF. Full variable domain (remainder filled in from reference TRBV7-8 and TRBJ2-3): GAGVSQSPRYKVAKRGQDVALRCDPISGHVSLFWYQQALGQGPEFLTYFQNEAQLDKSGLPSDRFFAERPEGSVSTLKIQRTQQEDSAVYLCASNAAGASTDTQYFGPGTRLTVL.

This clonotype was seen repeatedly, ten times or more. DNA of the CDR3: TGCAGTGCTAGAGATCTAGGGACGCAAGAGACCCAGTACTTC. Translation gives CSARDLGTQETQYF. The rearrangement links TRBV20-1 to TRBJ2-5, with D perhaps given as TRBD1 or TRBD2 (5 bases each). Trimming left V 0 bases short and J 2 bases short, with 10 bases between. CDR3 length: 14 amino acids. Germline V lookup: CDR1 DFQATT, CDR2 SNEGSKA (reference sequence).

This chain joins TRBV29-1 and TRBJ1-4, with TRBD1 as a possible D gene (5 bases). This CDR3 is 14 amino acids long. The V gene lost 6 bases and the J gene lost 8 bases, with 19 bases spanning the gap. Germline V gene data show CDR1 as SQVTM and CDR2 as ANQGSEA. CDR3 residues: CSVLFDQGAEKLFF. CDR3 bases: TGCAGCGTACTTTTCGACCAGGGAGCCGAAAAACTGTTTTTT.

This chain connects TRBV15 to TRBJ2-7, with D possibly TRBD1 on 5 matching bases. Germline V lookup: CDR1 LNHNV, CDR2 YYDKDF (reference sequence). This CDR3 contains 14 residues. V lost 1 base and J lost 6, with 13 bases in between. CDR3 in amino acids: CATSRVTLGAEQYF. CDR3 sequence (DNA): TGTGCCACCAGCAGAGTGACCTTAGGGGCCGAGCAGTACTTC.

This clonotype showed up just a few times. The chain couples TRBV29-1 to TRBJ2-3, with D perhaps TRBD2 (5 bases). Germline V CDR1 and CDR2: SQVTM, ANQGSEA. V was cut by 5 bases and J by 0 bases, with 9 bases left in between. This CDR3 contains 13 residues. CDR3 DNA: TGCAGCGTTACCGGACTGAGCACAGATACGCAGTATTTT. Translating gives CSVTGLSTDTQYF.

This clonotype has at least ten counts. The rearrangement joins TRBV11-3 to TRBJ2-3; D remains unclear. The V end lost 3 bases, the J end lost 4 bases, and 8 bases lay between the germline ends. The germline V gene encodes CDR1 SGHNT and CDR2 YENEEA. This CDR3 spans 13 amino acids. In nucleotides, the CDR3 is TGTGCCAGCAGCTTCGGCTGGTCAGATACGCAGTATTTT. Translating it yields CASSFGWSDTQYF.

This clonotype was seen only a few times. The chain has TRBV10-3 and TRBJ2-1; 8 positions match TRBD1. V lost 2 bases, J lost 9 bases, and 9 bases stayed unmatched. The CDR3 sequence is 15 residues long. Germline lookup yields CDR1 ENHRY and CDR2 SYGVKD. The CDR3 protein is CAISEDRQGKGEQFF. The DNA for the CDR3 is TGTGCCATCAGTGAGGATCGACAGGGGAAGGGTGAGCAGTTCTTC.

This chain connects TRBV24-1 to TRBJ2-7; 8 bases are a match to TRBD1. J was trimmed by 4 bases and V by 2 bases; bases with no gene match: 6. This CDR3 has 15 amino acids. Germline CDR1 and CDR2: KGHDR and SFDVKD. Here the CDR3 reads CATSDSGTGGYEQYF. Here the CDR3 DNA reads TGTGCCACCAGTGATTCCGGGACAGGTGGTTACGAGCAGTACTTC.

The table lists this clonotype with many counts. J is TRBJ2-5 and V is TRBV5-4; TRBD2 agrees at 8 bases. With V trimmed by 1 base and J by 4 bases, 6 bases remained unmatched. This CDR3 is built from 15 residues. Germline values: CDR1 SGHNT, CDR2 YYREEE (reference sequence). CDR3: CASSLRAGEGETQYF. CDR3 sequence (DNA): TGTGCCAGCAGCTTGAGAGCGGGGGAGGGAGAGACCCAGTACTTC.

This chain connects TRBV12-3 or TRBV12-4 to TRBJ2-1, with 9 nucleotides matching TRBD2. The length of the CDR3 is 15 residues. J was trimmed by 7 bases and V by 2 bases; bases with no gene match: 6. In DNA form, the CDR3 reads TGTGCCAGCAGTTTAACTAGCGGGTTTGGGAATGAGCAGTTCTTC. Translating gives CASSLTSGFGNEQFF.

The chain couples TRBV6-2 or TRBV6-3 to TRBJ1-5, with 10 bases fitting TRBD1. Losses at the gene ends were 6 bases for V and 2 bases for J; bases not matched to a gene: 13. The CDR3 extends over 18 amino acids. From germline, CDR1 is MNHEY and CDR2 SVGEGT. CDR3 DNA: TGTGCCAGCAGCTACGGGACAGGGGAAAGAGGGGGCAATCAGCCCCAGCATTTT. This translates into CASSYGTGERGGNQPQHF.

This clonotype was detected many times. The chain has TRBV5-1 and TRBJ2-6; no clear D. Germline lookup yields CDR1 SGHRS and CDR2 YFSETQ. V was trimmed by 2 bases and J by 0 bases, leaving 6 bases between them. This CDR3 has 15 amino acids. The CDR3: CASSFLNSGANVLTF. CDR3 DNA: TGCGCCAGCAGCTTCTTGAACTCTGGGGCCAACGTCCTGACTTTC.

CDR3 sequence (DNA): TGTGCCAGTAGTCTACAGGGGGCGGTGTATGGCTACACCTTC. Amino acid sequence: CASSLQGAVYGYTF. The chain combines TRBV19 with TRBJ1-2; the match to TRBD1 covers 9 bases. V lost 5 bases, J lost 5 bases, and 6 bases stayed unmatched. Germline V gene lookup returns CDR1 LNHDA and CDR2 SQIVND (reference sequence). This CDR3 contains 14 residues. The whole variable domain, remainder taken from reference TRBV19 and TRBJ1-2, is DGGITQSPKYLFRKEGQNVTLSCEQNLNHDAMYWYRQDPGQGLRLIYYSQIVNDFQKGDIAEGYSVSREKKESFPLTVTSAQKNPTAFYLCASSLQGAVYGYTFGSGTRLTVV.

This clonotype was detected a few times. J is TRBJ2-7 and V is TRBV29-1; D remains ambiguous. V lost 3 bases to trimming and J lost 3 bases, with 9 bases between them. Per the germline V gene, CDR1 is SQVTM and CDR2 is ANQGSEA. CDR3 length: 12 amino acids. The CDR3: CSVDTGNYEQYF. Here the CDR3 DNA reads TGCAGCGTTGATACTGGGAACTACGAGCAGTACTTC.

This clonotype has just a few counts. The gene calls are TRBV11-3 and TRBJ2-3; D is uncertain. Trimming pared 6 bases from V and 6 bases from J, leaving 7 bases between. From germline, CDR1 is SGHNT and CDR2 YENEEA. This CDR3 is 11 amino acids long. This CDR3 is CASRGLDTQYF. The CDR3, as DNA: TGTGCCAGCAGGGGGTTGGATACGCAGTATTTT. The variable domain in full, with the rest retrieved from reference TRBV11-3 and TRBJ2-3, is EAGVVQSPRYKIIEKKQPVAFWCNPISGHNTLYWYLQNLGQGPELLIRYENEEAVDDSQLPKDRFSAERLKGVDSTLKIQPAELGDSAVYLCASRGLDTQYFGPGTRLTVL.

The rearrangement links TRBV24-1 to TRBJ1-2; D not certain. The V gene lost 6 bases and the J gene lost 5 bases, with 12 bases spanning the gap. Germline assignment: CDR1 KGHDR and CDR2 SFDVKD. The CDR3 contains 13 residues. The CDR3 here is CATSPGSPYGYTF. The CDR3 DNA is TGTGCCACCAGTCCGGGGTCCCCATATGGCTACACCTTC.

This clonotype was counted many times. The rearrangement joins TRBV5-1 to TRBJ2-1; D not resolved. CDR1 and CDR2 from the germline V gene are SGHRS and YFSETQ. The CDR3 is 15 amino acids. V lost 1 base and J lost 2, with 10 bases in between. In DNA, the CDR3 is TGCGCCAGCAGCTTGACTATCCCAACCTACAATGAGCAGTTCTTC. This translates into CASSLTIPTYNEQFF.

V and J are TRBV10-3 and TRBJ2-3; TRBD2 agrees at 8 bases. Germline CDR1 reads ENHRY; CDR2 reads SYGVKD. V lost 0 bases and J lost 5; bases outside the gene matches: 13. The CDR3 contains 18 residues. CDR3: CAISESNWRRGAGDTQYF. As DNA, the CDR3 is TGTGCCATCAGTGAGTCTAATTGGAGGCGGGGGGCTGGAGATACGCAGTATTTT.

The rearrangement links TRBV7-6 to TRBJ2-1, with D possibly matching TRBD1 (5 bases). Trimming stripped 3 bases from V and 1 base from J, with 13 bases between. Germline CDR1 and CDR2: SGHVS and FNYEAQ. The CDR3 has 16 amino acids. CDR3: CASSLGQGVSYNEQFF. CDR3 DNA: TGTGCCAGCAGCTTGGGGCAGGGCGTTTCCTACAATGAGCAGTTCTTC.

This clonotype has at least ten counts. The chain uses TRBV29-1 and TRBJ1-1, with unresolved D. This CDR3 has 12 residues. V was clipped by 4 bases and J by 4 bases, with 10 bases between them. The germline V gene encodes CDR1 SQVTM and CDR2 ANQGSEA. For the CDR3, the DNA is TGCAGCGTTGGGTTTCGGGGCACTGAAGCTTTCTTT. Its protein product is CSVGFRGTEAFF. Full variable domain (remainder filled in from reference TRBV29-1 and TRBJ1-1): SAVISQKPSRDICQRGTSLTIQCQVDSQVTMMFWYRQQPGQSLTLIATANQGSEATYESGFVIDKFPISRPNLTFSTLTVSNMSPEDSSIYLCSVGFRGTEAFFGQGTRLTVV.

This chain links TRBV19 with TRBJ1-2; 10 bases are a match to TRBD1. This CDR3 has 16 amino acids. J gave up 3 bases and V 7 bases, and 11 bases lay outside the gene matches. The germline gives CDR1 LNHDA, CDR2 SQIVND (reference sequence). Here the CDR3 reads CASTGLRDRGDYGYTF. The DNA of the CDR3 is TGTGCCAGTACCGGGCTCCGGGACAGGGGTGACTATGGCTACACCTTC.

The rearrangement joins TRBV10-3 to TRBJ2-3; possible D gene TRBD2, 5 bases. Germline-derived CDR1 and CDR2 are ENHRY and SYGVKD. V was pared by 0 bases and J by 9 bases, with 7 bases between. CDR3 size: 12 residues. The chain's CDR3 is CAISESRETQYF. The DNA for the CDR3 is TGTGCCATCAGTGAGTCTAGGGAGACGCAGTATTTT.

Many counts were recorded for this clonotype. The V call is TRBV20-1, the J call TRBJ1-5; D is ambiguous. CDR1 is DFQATT, CDR2 SNEGSKA, per germline (reference sequence). Trimming shortened V by 0 bases and J by 1 base, and 7 bases separated the two germline ends. This CDR3 is built from 14 residues. CDR3 coding DNA: TGCAGTGCTAGAGAAGCCGGGAGCAATCAGCCCCAGCATTTT. Its protein product is CSAREAGSNQPQHF.

The V gene is TRBV5-5, the J gene TRBJ1-1; no clear D gene. Germline V CDR1 and CDR2: SGHKS, YYEKEE (reference sequence). Trimming pared 0 bases from V and 1 base from J, leaving 10 bases between. CDR3 length: 15 residues. CDR3 DNA sequence: TGTGCCAGCAGCTTGGCGGGCGCGCGGAACACTGAAGCTTTCTTT. Translating gives CASSLAGARNTEAFF.

This clonotype came up many times. The chain joins TRBV20-1 to TRBJ2-1; 13 bases match TRBD2. The CDR3 extends over 13 amino acids. V lost 7 bases and J lost 7; bases outside the gene matches: 4. CDR1 and CDR2 (germline): DFQATT, SNEGSKA (reference sequence). CDR3 region: CSEPGLAGNEQFF. For the CDR3, the DNA is TGCAGTGAGCCGGGACTAGCGGGAAATGAGCAGTTCTTC.